This TCR beta chain is from a study of blood T cell repertoires in COVID-19. Study at large: Material from acute and convalescent COVID-19 was sourced from the United States, Italy and Spain. T cells, B-cell-depleted T cells, or PBMCs supplied cDNA or gDNA.

In the study's own analysis: Reference gene primer amplification in the assay estimated nucleated cell counts. Here immunoSEQ multiplex PCR was the method, and the copy in TCRdb shows in-frame clones only, minus some. D and trimming were read from the DNA, whereas the V and J calls and clone size are those reported in that table. In the table there are 300,000 to 450,000 clones, 81% of which are singletons. The junction had 12 bases not matched to a gene; V was cut back by 5 bases and J by 8 bases. Germline V gene sequence: CDR1 LGHNT, CDR2 FRNRAP. The CDR3 totals 16 residues. The source material was peripheral blood. This rearrangement joins TRBV12-5 to TRBJ2-3; 11 bases are a match to TRBD1. The receptor was derived from a human donor with acute or convalescent COVID-19. The donor label of this sample is uncertain. This chain's CDR3 is CASGPGTGGSLGTQYF. CDR3 nucleotide sequence: TGTGCTAGTGGTCCTGGGACAGGGGGGAGCCTGGGTACGCAGTATTTT.